These 10 T cell receptor beta chains were sequenced from one sample in a study of blood T cell repertoires in COVID-19. Sequencing used immunoSEQ multiplex PCR; TCRdb keeps in-frame clones, though not all of them. This table holds around 170,000 clones, about nine tenths found once. The sequenced material came from peripheral blood. Receptors were obtained from a man between 60 and 75 years old with acute or convalescent COVID-19.

The chain has TRBV15 and TRBJ2-1, with a weak D call TRBD2 (7 bases). The CDR3 covers 18 residues. Trimming removed 0 bases at V and 9 bases at J, with 24 bases between. Germline V gene sequence: CDR1 LNHNV, CDR2 YYDKDF (reference sequence). The CDR3 reads CATSRDSLGGGEGTEQFF. The CDR3 nucleotides read TGTGCCACCAGCAGAGATTCCTTAGGGGGGGGCGAGGGGACTGAGCAGTTCTTC.

The rearrangement joins TRBV11-3 to TRBJ1-1; D is ambiguous. Germline V gene sequence: CDR1 SGHNT, CDR2 YENEEA. V gave up 0 bases and J gave up 1 base, with 6 bases separating them. CDR3 length: 14 residues. The CDR3 protein is CASSLEHRNTEAFF. For the CDR3, the DNA is TGTGCCAGCAGCTTAGAACACCGGAACACTGAAGCTTTCTTT.

This clone was observed once. The V call is TRBV18, the J call TRBJ1-6; TRBD1 is a possible D gene (5 bases). V lost 2 bases and J 10 bases, leaving 15 bases between the germline ends. This CDR3 has 15 amino acids. Germline CDR1 and CDR2: KGHSH and LQKENI. CDR3 loop: CASSPSDTRGSPLHF. CDR3 DNA: TGTGCCAGCTCACCATCGGACACACGTGGATCACCCCTCCACTTT.

The V call is TRBV5-4, the J call TRBJ2-1, with 11 bases that match TRBD2. The trim removed 4 bases at V and 9 bases at J, leaving 12 bases unmatched. CDR1 and CDR2 (germline): SGHNT, YYREEE (reference sequence). The length of the CDR3 is 16 residues. The CDR3 DNA is TGTGCCAGCAGCCCCCGAACTAGCGGGAGTGTCGGTGAGCAGTTCTTC. Its protein product is CASSPRTSGSVGEQFF.

The rearrangement uses TRBV3-1 (or the pseudogene TRBV3-2) and TRBJ1-2; TRBD1 matches at 8 bases. Germline V gene lookup returns CDR1 LGHDT and CDR2 YNNKEL (reference sequence). The CDR3 extends over 15 amino acids. After removal of 1 base from V and 8 bases from J, the junction contained 9 bases not matched to a gene. In nucleotides, the CDR3 is TGTGCCAGCAGCCAAGGGGACAGGATCCTCCTGGGCTACACCTTC. Its protein is CASSQGDRILLGYTF.

The chain is built from TRBV12-5 and TRBJ1-2; 11 bases line up with TRBD1. This CDR3 contains 14 residues. Germline loops: CDR1 LGHNT, CDR2 FRNRAP. V shed 1 base, J shed 6 bases, and the junction held 1 base outside the gene matches. Here the CDR3 reads CASGLGDRGNGYTF. The CDR3 region has the DNA TGTGCTAGTGGTTTGGGGGACAGGGGGAATGGCTACACCTTC.

In this sample, this clone turned up once. The gene calls are TRBV3-1 (or the pseudogene TRBV3-2) and TRBJ2-5, with a weak D call TRBD1 (5 bases). CDR1 is LGHDT, CDR2 YNNKEL, per germline (reference sequence). The CDR3 runs 11 residues. V was cut by 0 bases and J by 14 bases, with 10 bases left in between. The CDR3 spells CASSQDAGFYF. The CDR3 coding sequence is TGTGCCAGCAGCCAAGATGCAGGGTTCTACTTC.

The rearrangement uses TRBV3-1 (or the pseudogene TRBV3-2) and TRBJ1-5; no reliable D call. This CDR3 is 12 amino acids long. CDR1 is LGHDT and CDR2 is YNNKEL in the germline V gene (reference sequence). Between the trimmed V and J ends, which lost 3 bases and 5 bases, there was a span of 5 bases. Here the CDR3 reads CASSHEYQPQHF. CDR3 nucleotide sequence: TGTGCCAGCAGCCATGAGTATCAGCCCCAGCATTTT.

This clone occurred a few times. The chain joins TRBV2 to TRBJ1-5; D is possibly TRBD1 (5 bases). The germline V gene has CDR1 SNHLY and CDR2 FYNNEI. V gave up 4 bases and J gave up 2 bases, with 12 bases separating them. This CDR3 spans 15 amino acids. Here the CDR3 reads CASSGTGGGNQPQHF. As DNA, the CDR3 is TGTGCCAGCAGTGGAACGGGGGGTGGCAATCAGCCCCAGCATTTT.

On this clone: Sequence at one end of the junction differs from germline and may be a read error. The chain carries TRBV15 and TRBJ1-1; 10 bases line up with TRBD1. CDR1 and CDR2 from the germline V gene are LNHNV and YYDKDF (reference sequence). The CDR3 spans 14 residues. The CDR3 DNA follows: TGTGCCACCAGGAGAGAGTGGGACAGGGGAGAAGCTTTCTTT. This codes for CATRREWDRGEAFF.